This T cell receptor (beta chain) was recovered during a study of T cell responses to AZD1222 COVID-19 vaccine. Libraries were prepared by immunoSEQ multiplex PCR; TCRdb keeps only in-frame clonotypes and omits some of them. The sample includes 100,000 to 150,000 clones, around 90% of them seen just once. Germline assignment: CDR1 SGHKS and CDR2 YYEKEE (reference sequence). This CDR3 contains 16 residues. V was clipped by 0 bases and J by 7 bases; unmatched bases: 8. Study-wide findings and caveats: Most donors were white British, females outnumbered males, and clonal diversity was possibly underestimated. Nearly half of spike-specific TCRs reportedly target unmutated variant regions. Vaccine-associated CD4 TCRs ranged over spike, dominating at 160-218 and 743-854.

In the case of this clone: The target antigen is unknown.

The TCR originated in an adult who received the AZD1222 COVID-19 vaccine. V is TRBV5-5 and J is TRBJ1-4, with 8 bases fitting TRBD1. The sample here was peripheral blood, taken 28 days after the second AZD1222 dose. The CDR3 DNA reads as TGTGCCAGCAGCTTGGCCAAGACAGGGGCGGGTGAAAAACTGTTTTTT. This sequence encodes CASSLAKTGAGEKLFF.